This T cell receptor beta chain was captured in a study of cytomegalovirus exposure and HLA in healthy donors. The table lists this clone with a few counts. Here immunoSEQ multiplex PCR was the method, and the copy in TCRdb shows in-frame clones only, minus some. This table holds 90,000 to 140,000 clones, about 88% found once. This CDR3 comprises 15 residues. Germline CDR1 is ENHRY and CDR2 is SYGVKD. V was pared by 0 bases and J by 0 bases, with 6 bases between. This clonotype originated in a woman aged 18-29 years in good health and CMV-seropositive. Input material: PBMCs. J is TRBJ2-1 and V is TRBV10-3; D is perhaps TRBD1 (6 bases). The CDR3 region is CAISESGASYNEQFF. CDR3 nucleotide sequence: TGTGCCATCAGTGAGTCGGGGGCCTCCTACAATGAGCAGTTCTTC.